This paragraph covers one TCR beta chain sequence. One end of the junction fails to match germline, which may point to a read error. Produced via immunoSEQ multiplex PCR; TCRdb's table is partial and in-frame only. The sample has about 310,000 clones; roughly 89% are singletons. Per the germline V gene, CDR1 is SEHNR and CDR2 is FQNEAQ (reference sequence). The CDR3 runs to 15 residues. The sample belongs to a study of blood T cell repertoires in COVID-19. As for the study in general: COVID-19 samples collected from the United States, Italy and Spain covered acute and convalescent phases.

This clonotype originated in a woman aged 30 to 39 who had recovered from COVID-19. V usage is TRBV7-9 and J usage is TRBJ2-1; D may be TRBD2 (6 bases). The sample taken for sequencing was PBMCs or T cells enriched from blood (not recorded which). The CDR3 DNA reads TGTACCAGCAGCTTCGGCGGGGAGAGGGCGGGTGAGCAGTTCTTC. Translating gives CTSSFGGERAGEQFF.